The rows below give T cell receptor beta chains drawn from one sample of a study of cytotoxic CD8 clonotypes in ibrutinib-treated CLL. TCRdb's table, derived via immunoSEQ multiplex PCR, lists solely in-frame clones and lacks some. The data show under 40,000 clones, approximately 51% seen once. Sequenced here: PBMCs, sampled before ibrutinib treatment. Receptor source: a human donor with chronic lymphocytic leukemia. CDR3s include the opening cysteine and the closing phenylalanine or tryptophan. D genes are given only for firm matches. Clone size is not always given. Where it is, it says once, few, many or a class for expanded clones.

NA	TRBV19	few	TRBJ1-2	TGTGCCAGTAATTATTTTGCAGCAGGGATAGAAAATGGCTACACCTTC	CASNYFAAGIENGYTF
NA	TRBV6-6	NA	TRBJ1-2	TGTGCCAGCAGTTATGATGGGTACTATGGCTACACCTTC	CASSYDGYYGYTF
TRBD2	TRBV19	NA	TRBJ2-5	TGTGCCAGTCGGAGAGAGCGGGGGGGTGAAGAGACCCAGTACTTC	CASRRERGGEETQYF
NA	TRBV30	NA	TRBJ2-5	TGTGCCTGGAGTACAGGGACTCAAGAGACCCAGTACTTC	CAWSTGTQETQYF
TRBD1	TRBV7-3	few	TRBJ2-7	TGTGCCAGCAGCCTCCTAGGGGGCTCTGAGCAGTACTTC	CASSLLGGSEQYF
TRBD1	TRBV5-1	medium-sized	TRBJ1-2	TGCGCCAGCAGAGAACCGGGACAGGGGAATGGCTACACCTTC	CASREPGQGNGYTF
TRBD2	TRBV27	once	TRBJ2-5	TGTGCCAGAATGACTAGCGGAGTTCAAGAGACCCAGTACTTC	CARMTSGVQETQYF
NA	TRBV7-9	many	TRBJ1-1	TGTGCCAGCAGCGCAGCGGTCACTGAAGCTTTCTTT	CASSAAVTEAFF
NA	TRBV6-5	NA	TRBJ1-3	TGTGCCAGCAGTTACTCGGACGAGGGAAACACCATATATTTT	CASSYSDEGNTIYF
NA	TRBV10-3	NA	TRBJ2-7	TGTGCCATCAGAGGGGACTCACCCTACGAGCAGTACTTC	CAIRGDSPYEQYF
NA	TRBV2	few	TRBJ2-5	TGTGCCAGCAGCAGGACGGGGGAGACCCAGTACTTC	CASSRTGETQYF
TRBD1	TRBV5-4	NA	TRBJ2-7	TGTGCCAGTCACGGACAGGGGAACTACGAGCAGTACTTC	CASHGQGNYEQYF
NA	TRBV2	NA	TRBJ1-5	TGTGCCAGCAGTGTCCCAGGCGCTAACAATCAGCCCCAGCATTTT	CASSVPGANNQPQHF
NA	TRBV19	NA	TRBJ2-5	TGTGCCAGTAGTATAGCCAGGGGCGGTGGGCGGGAGACCCAGTACTTC	CASSIARGGGRETQYF
TRBD2	TRBV14	once	TRBJ2-5	TGTGCCAGCAGCGTCCCGGGACTAGCGGGGGGCTTCGGGGAGACCCAGTACTTC	CASSVPGLAGGFGETQYF
NA	TRBV5-4	NA	TRBJ2-5	TGTGCCAGCAGCAAGGAGGGACGGGGAGAGACCCAGTACTTC	CASSKEGRGETQYF
TRBD2	TRBV11-3	NA	TRBJ2-2	TGTGCCAGCAGCAATGAGTTCGGGACTAGCGGTCACACCGGGGAGCTGTTTTTT	CASSNEFGTSGHTGELFF
NA	TRBV14	NA	TRBJ2-1	TGTGCCAGCAGCCCATCTAGGATTGAGCAGTTCTTC	CASSPSRIEQFF
NA	TRBV30	NA	TRBJ1-1	TGTGCCTGGAATCGGGATGGGACTGAAGCTTTCTTT	CAWNRDGTEAFF
NA	TRBV5-1	NA	TRBJ2-7	TGCGCCAGCAGCTTGGACCTATCCTACGAGCAGTACTTC	CASSLDLSYEQYF
NA	TRBV5-6	NA	TRBJ1-4	TGTGCCAGCAGCTTGGCCGGGCTGGGTAATGAAAAACTGTTTTTT	CASSLAGLGNEKLFF
TRBD2	TRBV19	medium-sized	TRBJ2-1	TGTGCCAGTAGTATAGGCGGACTAGCATTTAATGAGCAGTTCTTC	CASSIGGLAFNEQFF
NA	TRBV5-1	few	TRBJ1-6	TGCGCCAGCAGCTTGGAGGCAGGGGCTGGATCACCCCTCCACTTT	CASSLEAGAGSPLHF
NA	TRBV18	NA	TRBJ1-1	TGTGCCAGCTCACCCCGGTCCCCACCGAGGACTGAAGCTTTCTTT	CASSPRSPPRTEAFF
TRBD1	TRBV7-3	NA	TRBJ2-3	TGTGCCAGCAGCCCGTCCGGGACAGGGGTTGGTACGCAGTATTTT	CASSPSGTGVGTQYF
NA	TRBV6-5	NA	TRBJ2-7	TGTGCCAGCAGTTACTCCGCGGGGCCCTACGAGCAGTACTTC	CASSYSAGPYEQYF
NA	TRBV15	NA	TRBJ2-1	TGTGCCACCAGCAGAGGCCGGGGGAACAATGAGCAGTTCTTC	CATSRGRGNNEQFF
NA	TRBV11-2	few	TRBJ1-2	TGTGCCAGCCTCTTGGTCTATGGCTACACCTTC	CASLLVYGYTF
NA	TRBV6-5	NA	TRBJ2-5	TGTGCCAGCAGCAAAACGGGTCTCGACGAAGAGACCCAGTACTTC	CASSKTGLDEETQYF
NA	TRBV28	NA	TRBJ2-7	TGTGCCAGCAGTTTACGTGTATGGCGGGCAGGGGTTAACGAGCAGTACTTC	CASSLRVWRAGVNEQYF
NA	TRBV7-9	few	TRBJ1-2	TGTGCCAGCAGCGTCCCGGGCCCCGTAAACTATGGCTACACCTTC	CASSVPGPVNYGYTF
NA	TRBV12-5	NA	TRBJ2-7	TGTGCTAGTGGTTCCTATAACATGGGGGGCGAGCAGTACTTC	CASGSYNMGGEQYF
TRBD2	TRBV10-3	NA	TRBJ2-7	TGTGCCATCAGTGTTACTAGCGACGAGCAGTACTTC	CAISVTSDEQYF
TRBD1	TRBV19	many	TRBJ1-1	TGTGCCAGTAGGAACCCGGGACAGAAAATTGAAGCTTTCTTT	CASRNPGQKIEAFF
TRBD2	TRBV2	few	TRBJ2-7	TGTGCCAGCAGAGCGGGGGCTAGCGGGGCCTACGAGCAGTACTTC	CASRAGASGAYEQYF
NA	TRBV29-1	NA	TRBJ2-7	TGCAGCGTTGCTGGGGGTAGGGGGGTCCCCTACGAGCAGTACTTC	CSVAGGRGVPYEQYF
NA	TRBV4-1	few	TRBJ1-5	TGCGCCAGCAGCCACCCTGCAGGGGCCCGCAATCAGCCCCAGCATTTT	CASSHPAGARNQPQHF